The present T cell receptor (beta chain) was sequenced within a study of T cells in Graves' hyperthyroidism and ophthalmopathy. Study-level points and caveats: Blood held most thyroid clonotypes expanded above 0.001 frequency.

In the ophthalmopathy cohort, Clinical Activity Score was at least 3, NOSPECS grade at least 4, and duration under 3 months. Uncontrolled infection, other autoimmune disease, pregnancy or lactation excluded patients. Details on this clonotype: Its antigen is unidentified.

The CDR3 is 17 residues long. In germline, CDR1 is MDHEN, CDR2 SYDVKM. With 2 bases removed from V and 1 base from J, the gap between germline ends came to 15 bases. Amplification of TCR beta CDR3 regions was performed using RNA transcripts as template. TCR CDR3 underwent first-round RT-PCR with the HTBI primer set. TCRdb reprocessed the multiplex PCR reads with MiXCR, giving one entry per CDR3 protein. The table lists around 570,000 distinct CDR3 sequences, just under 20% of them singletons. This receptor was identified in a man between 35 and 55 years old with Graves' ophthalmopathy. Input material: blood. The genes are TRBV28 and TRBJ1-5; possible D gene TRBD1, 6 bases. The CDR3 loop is CASSLRERGDSNQPQHF. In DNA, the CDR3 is TGTGCCAGCAGTTTAAGGGAGAGGGGGGACAGCAATCAGCCCCAGCATTTT.